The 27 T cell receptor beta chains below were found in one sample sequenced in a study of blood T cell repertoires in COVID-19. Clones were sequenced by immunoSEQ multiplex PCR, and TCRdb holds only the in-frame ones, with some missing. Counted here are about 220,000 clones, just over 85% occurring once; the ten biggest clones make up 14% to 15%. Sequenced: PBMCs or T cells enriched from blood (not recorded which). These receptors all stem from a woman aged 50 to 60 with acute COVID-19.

The CDR3 DNA reads as TGTGCCAGCAGCCAGACTAGCGGGAGAACTGGCGGGGAGCTGTTTTTT. Its protein is CASSQTSGRTGGELFF. V usage is TRBV3-1 (or the pseudogene TRBV3-2) and J usage is TRBJ2-2, with 12 bases fitting TRBD2. J gave up 7 bases and V 3 bases, and 6 bases lay outside the gene matches. This CDR3 comprises 16 residues. CDR1 and CDR2 from the germline V gene are LGHDT and YNNKEL (reference sequence).

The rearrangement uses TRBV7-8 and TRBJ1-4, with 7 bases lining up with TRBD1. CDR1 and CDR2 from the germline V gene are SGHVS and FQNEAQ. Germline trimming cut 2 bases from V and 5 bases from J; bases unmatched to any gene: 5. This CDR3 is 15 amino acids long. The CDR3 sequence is CASSLSGTANEKLFF. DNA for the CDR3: TGTGCCAGCAGCTTATCCGGGACAGCGAATGAAAAACTGTTTTTT.

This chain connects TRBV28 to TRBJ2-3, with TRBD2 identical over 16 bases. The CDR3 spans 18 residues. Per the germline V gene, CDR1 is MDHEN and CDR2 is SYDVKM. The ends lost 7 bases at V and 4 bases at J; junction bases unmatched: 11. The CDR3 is CASTLGRGLAGGSDTQYF. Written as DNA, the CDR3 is TGTGCCAGCACCCTTGGTCGGGGACTAGCGGGAGGGTCAGATACGCAGTATTTT.

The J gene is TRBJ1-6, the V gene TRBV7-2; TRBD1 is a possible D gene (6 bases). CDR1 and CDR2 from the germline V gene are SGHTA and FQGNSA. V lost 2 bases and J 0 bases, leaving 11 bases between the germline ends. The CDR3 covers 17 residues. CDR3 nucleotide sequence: TGTGCCAGCAGCTTATGGGTAGGGGGCTCCTATAATTCACCCCTCCACTTT. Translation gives CASSLWVGGSYNSPLHF.

CDR3 sequence: CASSRQGPYGYTF. DNA of the CDR3: TGTGCCAGCAGTAGACAGGGTCCTTATGGCTACACCTTC. The V gene is TRBV28, the J gene TRBJ1-2, with 7 bases aligning to TRBD1. The CDR3 contains 13 residues. Trimming at V came to 5 bases and at J to 5 bases, leaving 5 bases not matched to a gene. The germline CDR1 and CDR2 sequences are MDHEN and SYDVKM.

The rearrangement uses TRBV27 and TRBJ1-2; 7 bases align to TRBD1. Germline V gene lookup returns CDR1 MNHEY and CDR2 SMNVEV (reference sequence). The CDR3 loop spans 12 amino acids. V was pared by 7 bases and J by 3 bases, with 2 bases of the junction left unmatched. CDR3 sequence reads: CASTGTDYGYTF. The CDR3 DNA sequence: TGTGCCAGCACCGGGACAGACTATGGCTACACCTTC.

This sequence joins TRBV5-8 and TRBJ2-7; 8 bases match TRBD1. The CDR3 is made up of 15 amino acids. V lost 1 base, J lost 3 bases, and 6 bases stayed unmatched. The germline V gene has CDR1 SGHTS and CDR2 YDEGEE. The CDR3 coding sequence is TGTGCCAGCAGCTTGACAGGGGGACGGTACTACGAGCAGTACTTC. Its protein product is CASSLTGGRYYEQYF.

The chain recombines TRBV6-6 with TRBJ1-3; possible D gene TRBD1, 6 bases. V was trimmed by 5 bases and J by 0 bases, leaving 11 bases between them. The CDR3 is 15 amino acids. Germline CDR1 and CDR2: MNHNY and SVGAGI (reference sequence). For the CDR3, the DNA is TGTGCCAGCAGTAGCCAGACAGGCTCTGGAAACACCATATATTTT. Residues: CASSSQTGSGNTIYF.

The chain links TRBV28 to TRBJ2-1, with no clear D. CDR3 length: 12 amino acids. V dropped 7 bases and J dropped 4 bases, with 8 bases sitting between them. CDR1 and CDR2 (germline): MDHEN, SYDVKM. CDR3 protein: CASTGRYNEQFF. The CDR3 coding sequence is TGTGCCAGCACTGGGCGTTACAATGAGCAGTTCTTC. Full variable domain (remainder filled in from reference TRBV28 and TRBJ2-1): DVKVTQSSRYLVKRTGEKVFLECVQDMDHENMFWYRQDPGLGLRLIYFSYDVKMKEKGDIPEGYSVSREKKERFSLILESASTNQTSMYLCASTGRYNEQFFGPGTRLTVL.

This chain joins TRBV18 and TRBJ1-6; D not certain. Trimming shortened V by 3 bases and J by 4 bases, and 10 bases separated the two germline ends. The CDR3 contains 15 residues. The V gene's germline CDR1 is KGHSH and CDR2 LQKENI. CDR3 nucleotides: TGTGCCAGCTCACCCACGACAACTTATAATTCACCCCTCCACTTT. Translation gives CASSPTTTYNSPLHF. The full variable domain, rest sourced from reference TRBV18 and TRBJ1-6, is NAGVMQNPRHLVRRRGQEARLRCSPMKGHSHVYWYRQLPEEGLKFMVYLQKENIIDESGMPKERFSAEFPKEGPSILRIQQVVRGDSAAYFCASSPTTTYNSPLHFGNGTRLTVT.

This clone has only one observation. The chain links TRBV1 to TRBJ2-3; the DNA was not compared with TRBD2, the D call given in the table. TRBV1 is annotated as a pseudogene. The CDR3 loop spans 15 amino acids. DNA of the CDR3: TGCACCAGCAGCCACACTAGCGGGAGCTCAGATACGCAGTATTTT. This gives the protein CTSSHTSGSSDTQYF.

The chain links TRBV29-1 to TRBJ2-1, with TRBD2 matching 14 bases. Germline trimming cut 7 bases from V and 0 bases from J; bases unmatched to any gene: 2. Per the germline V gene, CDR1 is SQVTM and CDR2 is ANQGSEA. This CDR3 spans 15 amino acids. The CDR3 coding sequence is TGCAGCGCTGGGACTAGCGGGAGCTCCTACAATGAGCAGTTCTTC. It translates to CSAGTSGSSYNEQFF.

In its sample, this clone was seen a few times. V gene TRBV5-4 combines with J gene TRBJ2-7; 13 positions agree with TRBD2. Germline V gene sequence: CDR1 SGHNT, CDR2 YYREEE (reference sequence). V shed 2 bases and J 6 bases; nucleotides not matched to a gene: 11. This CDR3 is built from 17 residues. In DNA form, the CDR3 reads TGTGCCAGCAGCTTAACCGGGACTAGCGGGACCCCTCGCGAGCAGTACTTC. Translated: CASSLTGTSGTPREQYF.

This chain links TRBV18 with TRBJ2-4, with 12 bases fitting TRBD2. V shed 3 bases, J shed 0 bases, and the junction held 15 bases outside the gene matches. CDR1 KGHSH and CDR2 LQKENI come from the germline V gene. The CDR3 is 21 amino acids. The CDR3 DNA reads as TGTGCCAGCTCACCGACGACCGGGACTAGCGGGTCTGAGGAAGCCAAAAACATTCAGTACTTC. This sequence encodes CASSPTTGTSGSEEAKNIQYF.

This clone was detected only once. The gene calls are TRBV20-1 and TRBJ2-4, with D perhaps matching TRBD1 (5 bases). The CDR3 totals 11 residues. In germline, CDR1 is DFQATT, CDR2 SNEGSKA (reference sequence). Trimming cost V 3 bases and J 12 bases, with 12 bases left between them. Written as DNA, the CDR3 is TGCAGTGCTAGGAAACAGGAAGGTCAGTACTTC. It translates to CSARKQEGQYF.

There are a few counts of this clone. DNA for the CDR3: TGCGCCAGCAGCCAATTCCAGGGGCCGGAAGGAAAACTGTTTTTT. Residues: CASSQFQGPEGKLFF. This chain connects TRBV4-3 to TRBJ1-4; a weak D match, TRBD1 (6 bases). Trimming stripped 2 bases from V and 10 bases from J, with 17 bases between. The CDR3 is made up of 15 amino acids. Germline V gene sequence: CDR1 LGHNA, CDR2 YSLEER.

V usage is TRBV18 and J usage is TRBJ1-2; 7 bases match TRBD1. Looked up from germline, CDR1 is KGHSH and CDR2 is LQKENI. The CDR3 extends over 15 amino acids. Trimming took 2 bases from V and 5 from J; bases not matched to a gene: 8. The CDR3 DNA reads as TGTGCCAGCTCACCAGGGCAGGGGGAAGTTTATGGCTACACCTTC. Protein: CASSPGQGEVYGYTF.

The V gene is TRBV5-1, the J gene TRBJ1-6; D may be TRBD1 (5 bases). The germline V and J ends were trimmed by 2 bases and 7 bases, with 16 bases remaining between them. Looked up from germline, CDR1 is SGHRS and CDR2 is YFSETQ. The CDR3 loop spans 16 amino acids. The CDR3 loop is CASSLDNRRKNSPLHF. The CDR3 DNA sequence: TGCGCCAGCAGCTTAGATAACAGGCGGAAAAATTCACCCCTCCACTTT.

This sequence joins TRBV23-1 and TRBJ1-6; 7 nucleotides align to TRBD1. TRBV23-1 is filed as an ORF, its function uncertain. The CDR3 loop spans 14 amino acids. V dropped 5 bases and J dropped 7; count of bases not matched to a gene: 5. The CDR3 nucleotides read TGCGCCAGCAGTGGGGGACAGTGCAATTCACCCCTCCACTTT. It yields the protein CASSGGQCNSPLHF.

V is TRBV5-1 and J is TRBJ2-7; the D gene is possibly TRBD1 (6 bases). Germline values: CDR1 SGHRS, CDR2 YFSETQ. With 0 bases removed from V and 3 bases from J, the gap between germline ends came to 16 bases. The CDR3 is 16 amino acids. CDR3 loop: CASSLGQGRLGYEQYF. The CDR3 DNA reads TGCGCCAGCAGCTTGGGCCAGGGGCGCCTGGGCTACGAGCAGTACTTC.

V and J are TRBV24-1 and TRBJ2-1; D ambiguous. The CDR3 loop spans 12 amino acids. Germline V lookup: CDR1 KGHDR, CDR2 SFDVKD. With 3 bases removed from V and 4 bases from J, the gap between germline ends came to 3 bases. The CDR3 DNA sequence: TGTGCCACCAGTGATCCTTACAATGAGCAGTTCTTC. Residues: CATSDPYNEQFF.

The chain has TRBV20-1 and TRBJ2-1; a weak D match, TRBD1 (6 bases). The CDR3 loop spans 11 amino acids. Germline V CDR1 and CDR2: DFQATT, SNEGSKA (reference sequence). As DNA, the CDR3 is TGCGCCAATACAGGGTACAATGAGCAGTTCTTC. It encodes CANTGYNEQFF.

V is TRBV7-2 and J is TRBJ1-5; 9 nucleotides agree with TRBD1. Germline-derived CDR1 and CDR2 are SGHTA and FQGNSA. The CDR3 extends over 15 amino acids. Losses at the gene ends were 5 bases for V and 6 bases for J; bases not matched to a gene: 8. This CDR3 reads CASSPRTGVVQPQHF. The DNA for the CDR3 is TGTGCCAGCAGCCCCAGGACAGGGGTTGTTCAGCCCCAGCATTTT. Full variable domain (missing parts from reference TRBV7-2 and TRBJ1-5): GAGVSQSPSNKVTEKGKDVELRCDPISGHTALYWYRQSLGQGLEFLIYFQGNSAPDKSGLPSDRFSAERTGGSVSTLTIQRTQQEDSAVYLCASSPRTGVVQPQHFGDGTRLSIL.

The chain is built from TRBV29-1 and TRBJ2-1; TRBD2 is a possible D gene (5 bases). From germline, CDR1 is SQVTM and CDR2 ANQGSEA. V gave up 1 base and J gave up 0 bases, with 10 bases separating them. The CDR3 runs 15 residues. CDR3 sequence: CSVEGGPSSYNEQFF. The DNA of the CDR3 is TGCAGCGTTGAAGGCGGGCCAAGCTCCTACAATGAGCAGTTCTTC.

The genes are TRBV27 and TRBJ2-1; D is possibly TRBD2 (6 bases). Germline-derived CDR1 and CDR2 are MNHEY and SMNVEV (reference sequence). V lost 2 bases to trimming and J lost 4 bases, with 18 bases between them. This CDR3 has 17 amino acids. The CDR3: CASSLRDSGNLYNEQFF. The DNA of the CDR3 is TGTGCCAGCAGTTTACGAGATAGCGGCAACCTATACAATGAGCAGTTCTTC.

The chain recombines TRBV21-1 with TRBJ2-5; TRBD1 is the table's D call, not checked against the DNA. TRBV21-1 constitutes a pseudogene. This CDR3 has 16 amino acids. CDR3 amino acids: CASRGNRESSTETQYF. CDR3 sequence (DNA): TGTGCCAGCAGGGGAAACAGGGAATCCTCAACAGAGACCCAGTACTTC.

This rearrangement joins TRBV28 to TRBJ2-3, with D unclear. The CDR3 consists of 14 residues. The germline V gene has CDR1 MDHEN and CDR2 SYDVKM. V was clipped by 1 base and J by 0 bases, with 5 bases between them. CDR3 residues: CASSLLISTDTQYF. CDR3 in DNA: TGTGCCAGCAGTTTATTAATTAGCACAGATACGCAGTATTTT. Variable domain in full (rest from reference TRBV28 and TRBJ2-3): DVKVTQSSRYLVKRTGEKVFLECVQDMDHENMFWYRQDPGLGLRLIYFSYDVKMKEKGDIPEGYSVSREKKERFSLILESASTNQTSMYLCASSLLISTDTQYFGPGTRLTVL.